The present entry profiles one T cell receptor beta chain with its context. This receptor's antigen is unknown. No base-level quality is on record; no much larger clone is a single base apart. The sample is drawn from a study of long-term antiretroviral therapy in people with HIV (dated by TCRdb to the early 2020s). For context, the study as a whole: Collection of the earliest samples took place about a decade ahead of the 2015 WHO recommendation for immediate ART, at a time when ART was typically delayed until CD4 counts fell. Of the roughly 32 participants with HIV, approximately ten were female. No cross-contamination during QIAcube processing turned up in test extractions that ran a monoclonal T-cell line alongside 30 to 40 polyclonal samples. Whether ART initiation and durable HIV suppression were associated with changes in peripheral blood TRB repertoire composition and diversity was tested in a retrospective serial study. From 25 to 30 adults with confirmed HIV infection, the cohort provided fewer than 200 cryopreserved PBMC samples, gathered serially across a mean of approximately six years (range 1-12). The research as a whole found: The samples span the years 2004 to 2017, and the ART regimens used at that time may not be as effective as current regimens. Limited PBMC availability meant only the TCR beta chain was sequenced, without alpha chain pairing. Because pre-ART samples had limited cell numbers, profiling was done on unsorted PBMC rather than on sorted CD4+ and CD8+ T cells. HIV repertoires had narrower CDR3 length ranges than controls, and the network structure suggested an antigen-experienced repertoire that shifted only slightly toward naive after ART. No data were available on ART adherence, viral resistance or therapy changes, limiting inferences about post-ART repertoire changes. ART initiation was associated with a significant increase in TRB diversity, but diversity stayed significantly below transplant donor controls even after long-term ART. The repertoire was dominated across all time points by expanded TRB clones identified before ART initiation, although this dominance was seen to fluctuate and to decrease in many PLHIV after ART.

The germline V gene supplies CDR1 SGHRS and CDR2 YFSETQ. V trim: 7 bases; J trim: 4 bases; unmatched bases: 7. From cysteine to phenylalanine, the CDR3 is 13 amino acids long. The only DNA kept is the CDR3, 39 bases in frame from the first base. Inclusion was restricted to participants for whom at least one PBMC sample before ART initiation and at least two post-ART samples were available. Treatment was received in the United States of America by all participants with HIV. Before DNA extraction, cryopreserved samples of 1-10 million PBMC were thawed and then washed. At the time of the earliest PBMC sample, participants with HIV were aged between about 20 and 54 years. PBMC samples were contributed by each participant from 1-4 timepoints before ART initiation and 2-8 timepoints after ART initiation, with a median of 7 samples. Serial HIV viral load, CD4+ T-cell count, ART history and demographic data were obtained for every participant. Genomic DNA was extracted from unsorted PBMC with a Qiagen kit on a QIAcube, processed in batches of 12 samples.

The immunoSEQ hsTCRB v3.0 assay was used at survey level resolution to sequence the TRB variable region. The targeted TRB sequencing depth was roughly 40,000-55,000 T-cell genomes per sample. An Illumina MiSeq with a v3 150-cycle kit was used to sequence the pooled TRB libraries. In the authors' own workflow: Repertoire analysis was run in R within a reproducible Nextflow workflow that covered QC, data transformation and analysis. Custom analyses were implemented in LymphoSeq2, an R package for AIRR-Seq data exploration. After excluding several samples that yielded fewer than 5000 total TRB sequences, roughly 190 HIV repertoires remained for analysis. Among the roughly 200 retained HIV repertoires, roughly 60 were collected before ART initiation and approximately 130 were collected after ART initiation. Repertoires were downsampled to 5000 TRB nucleotide sequences, with summary statistics averaged over 100 downsampling iterations. TRB sequences were retained for analysis only if CDR3 regions of at least seven amino acids were present. Diversity was assessed using a clonality score derived from Shannon entropy and using the Gini coefficient. In repertoire networks, the top 5000 CDR3 amino acid sequences were linked whenever an edit distance of one separated two sequences. For TRB CDR3 amino acid sequences, antigen specificity groups and MHC restriction were predicted with GLIPH2. CDR3 amino acid sequences were matched against VDJdb and McPAS-TCR to flag known CMV, EBV, HIV or tissue antigen associations. Pre-ART, post-ART and control groups were compared with Wilcoxon signed-rank tests and Holm-Bonferroni correction. TCRdb obtained this table from immuneACCESS and retained in-frame rearrangements with V and J assigned. These tables miss some clones; where compared with another copy, unresolved V genes account for less than half of the shortfall, and the remainder is unexplained. The D gene and trimming were derived from the DNA, and the V and J assignments and clone size from that table. The sample table lists around 15,000 clones, more than 60% of them with a count of one. Roughly 23% of the sample rests with the top ten.

The chain couples TRBV5-1 to TRBJ2-7, and TRBD1 aligns with 8 junction nucleotides. Material: unsorted PBMCs, obtained 2.1 years after starting antiretroviral therapy. The sequence was collected from a man aged 35 to 55 with HIV. CDR3 protein: CASSGTGGYEQYF. The nucleotides are TGCGCCAGCTCCGGTACAGGGGGTTACGAGCAGTACTTC.